Sequencing of this T cell receptor (beta chain) was carried out in a study of blood T cells in healthy people across ages (dated by TCRdb to the mid-2010s). About the full investigation: In model experiments, roughly one uniquely barcoded TCR beta cDNA molecule per two T cells was captured by template switching. Age-related changes in TCR beta repertoire diversity were measured in the study by deep sequencing normalized with unique cDNA molecular identifiers. Four age groups were formed from the donors: young (average approximately 15 years), middle-aged (around 39), aged (around 68) and long-lived (about 80). To avoid experimental bias, donors of different ages were randomly spread across the sequencing lanes. Using the same blood draw, the study looked at two additional independent replicas of 1 million unique cDNA reads for two donors, one aged 18 to 29 and the other aged 80 or older.

The 40 or so donors, aged about 6 to 95 years, were systemically healthy Caucasian individuals from Russia. Each donor gave around 9 milliliters of peripheral blood, collected into EDTA-treated Vacutainer tubes. Ficoll-Paque density-gradient centrifugation was used to isolate PBMCs, with at least 7 million per sample. Total RNA, at least 6 micrograms per sample, was extracted from PBMCs with Trizol reagent. Naive CD45RAhigh/CD27high T cell percentages were measured by flow cytometry on a PBMC aliquot from every donor. Library method: 5' RACE. The listed sequencing device is Illumina HiSeq 2500. A second about 7 to 12 cycle PCR used a sample-barcoded 5' primer and a J-beta primer mix. A template-switch 5' adaptor carrying 12 random nucleotides introduced a unique molecular identifier onto each TCR beta cDNA molecule. At least 2.5 million CDR3-containing paired-end reads were obtained from each sample. First-strand cDNA synthesis was performed from all RNA using the Mint cDNA synthesis kit, with priming by a TRBC-specific oligonucleotide. All cDNA was treated with uracil-DNA glycosylase and then went through a first 18-cycle PCR with the universal primers M1SS and BC2_uni_R. In the authors' own workflow: Each sample was normalized by randomly selecting 1 million high-quality reads, each carrying a distinct molecular identifier. Reads sharing molecular identifiers were discarded rather than binned into consensus sequences. MiTCR, set to a Q25 quality threshold and the strictest error-elimination algorithm, was used for CDR3 identification, clonotype clustering and error correction. A nonparametric unseen species model using Euler transformation provided a lower-bound estimate of total TCR beta diversity. The public sequencing data were trimmed at Q25 with fastp and processed into clonotypes with MiXCR by TCRdb, which kept only in-frame beta chains. Every CDR3 protein is listed once, alongside the most common genes and DNA of its rows. These V and J calls derive from TCRdb rather than the authors' analysis. This sample is represented by 1.5 million or so distinct CDR3 sequences; about 40% of them were singletons. The leading ten clones occupy 7.9% of the sample.

Comment on this clonotype: Its cognate antigen has yet to be identified. The record has no base qualities; no much larger clone is one base away.

What the authors observed across the whole study: There was a strong correlation between observed TCR beta diversity and the percentage of naive T cells measured by flow cytometry. Estimates of total diversity from one million sequenced T cells were regarded as lower bounds and underestimates. Compared with the aged group, the long-lived group had more naive CD4+ T cells, fewer expanded clones and increased TCR diversity, suggesting age selection. Because profiling used bulk unsorted PBMCs, naive and antigen-experienced compartments could not be compared conclusively. Observed TCR beta diversity per million T cells fell roughly linearly with age, and a significant reduction was already apparent by age around 39. Donor CMV infection status was unknown, potentially confounding age-related changes in expanded clonotypes.

The sequence was obtained from a woman aged 18-29 years in good health. The sample consisted of blood.

The nucleotides read TGTGCCAGCAGTTTAAAGGGGCCCTCTGAAGCTTTCTTT. The encoded protein is CASSLKGPSEAFF. The sequence joins TRBV28 to TRBJ1-1, and possibly TRBD1, on 5 matching bases. Trimming at the junction amounts to 2 bases on V and 6 bases on J, and the germline ends lie 10 bases apart. From cysteine to phenylalanine, the CDR3 is 13 amino acids long. Just CDR3 DNA is preserved here, 39 bases in frame from base 1. Reading the germline V gene gives CDR1 MDHEN and CDR2 SYDVKM.